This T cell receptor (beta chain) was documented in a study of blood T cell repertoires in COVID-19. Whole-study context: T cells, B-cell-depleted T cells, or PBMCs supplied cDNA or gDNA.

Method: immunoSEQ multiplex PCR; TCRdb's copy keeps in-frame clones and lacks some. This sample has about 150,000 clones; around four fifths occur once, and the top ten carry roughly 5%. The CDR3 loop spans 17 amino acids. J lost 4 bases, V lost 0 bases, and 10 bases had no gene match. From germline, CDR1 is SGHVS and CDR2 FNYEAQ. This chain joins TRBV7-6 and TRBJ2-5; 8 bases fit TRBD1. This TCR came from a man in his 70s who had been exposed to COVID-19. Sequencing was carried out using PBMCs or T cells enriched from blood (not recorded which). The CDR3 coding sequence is TGTGCCAGCAGCTTAGCGCGAAAAGGGACAGGAACAGAGACCCAGTACTTC. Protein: CASSLARKGTGTETQYF. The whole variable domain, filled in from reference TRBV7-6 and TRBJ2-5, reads GAGVSQSPRYKVTKRGQDVALRCDPISGHVSLYWYRQALGQGPEFLTYFNYEAQQDKSGLPNDRFSAERPEGSISTLTIQRTEQRDSAMYRCASSLARKGTGTETQYFGPGTRLLVL.